These 16 T cell receptor beta chains share one sample of origin, sequenced in a study of T cell responses to AZD1222 COVID-19 vaccine. Profiled with immunoSEQ multiplex PCR; TCRdb holds only in-frame clones, not every one. Of some 150,000 clones listed, around 88% were seen once; the top ten hold around 3.3%. Sequenced here: peripheral blood, sampled on day 0 of AZD1222 vaccination. The receptors derive from an adult in good health.

By proportion, this clone is medium-sized. The V gene is TRBV4-2, the J gene TRBJ2-1, with no clear D. CDR1 is LGHNA and CDR2 is YNFKEQ in the germline V gene. V lost 0 bases and J 6 bases, leaving 12 bases between the germline ends. The CDR3 has 15 amino acids. The CDR3 reads CASSQEEGNVNEQFF. For the CDR3, the DNA is TGTGCCAGCAGCCAAGAAGAAGGGAACGTCAATGAGCAGTTCTTC.

This chain joins TRBV18 and TRBJ1-1; D remains ambiguous. This CDR3 is 12 amino acids long. The germline V gene has CDR1 KGHSH and CDR2 LQKENI. V shed 5 bases and J shed 0 bases, with 4 bases lying between them. The CDR3 nucleotides are TGTGCCAGCTCAACATTGAACACTGAAGCTTTCTTT. Translating it yields CASSTLNTEAFF.

This clone appeared once. The rearrangement joins TRBV6-5 to TRBJ1-2; no firm D call. This CDR3 comprises 15 residues. V lost 0 bases and J lost 0, with 8 bases in between. CDR1 is MNHEY and CDR2 is SVGAGI in the germline V gene. This chain's CDR3 is CASSYSLNSNYGYTF. CDR3 bases: TGTGCCAGCAGTTACTCCCTGAACTCTAACTATGGCTACACCTTC.

The chain is built from TRBV24-1 and TRBJ2-1; TRBD2 agrees at 12 bases. The CDR3 totals 18 residues. Losses at the gene ends were 2 bases for V and 3 bases for J; bases not matched to a gene: 7. The V gene's germline CDR1 is KGHDR and CDR2 SFDVKD. The CDR3 loop reads CATSDSRTSGTIYNEQFF. The CDR3 bases are TGTGCCACCAGTGATTCAAGGACTAGCGGGACGATCTACAATGAGCAGTTCTTC.

The genes are TRBV6-2 or TRBV6-3 and TRBJ1-2; D gene ambiguous. The CDR3 runs 12 residues. The V gene's germline CDR1 is MNHEY and CDR2 SVGEGT. Trimming left V 5 bases short and J 6 bases short, with 10 bases between. The CDR3 DNA sequence: TGTGCCAGCAGTGACCCTAGGCATGGCTACACCTTC. This translates into CASSDPRHGYTF.

This chain uses TRBV27 with TRBJ2-7; D is undetermined. CDR1 is MNHEY and CDR2 is SMNVEV in the germline V gene (reference sequence). Between the trimmed V and J ends, which lost 6 bases and 0 bases, there was a span of 9 bases. CDR3 length: 13 amino acids. The CDR3 protein is CASSSSSSYEQYF. The CDR3 region has the DNA TGTGCCAGCAGCTCATCCAGCTCCTACGAGCAGTACTTC.

The J gene is TRBJ1-1, the V gene TRBV18, with a weak D call TRBD1 (6 bases). Germline CDR1 KGHSH, CDR2 LQKENI. This CDR3 has 15 amino acids. V was clipped by 4 bases and J by 1 base, with 13 bases between them. The CDR3 bases are TGTGCCAGCTCACTCCGACAGGACTCGAACACTGAAGCTTTCTTT. Translated, it gives CASSLRQDSNTEAFF.

The chain links TRBV18 to TRBJ1-5, with no clear D. Germline CDR1 reads KGHSH; CDR2 reads LQKENI. There are 12 residues in the CDR3. The V end was cut by 6 bases, the J end by 4 bases, with 7 bases between. CDR3 sequence reads: CASSQTNQPQHF. Written as DNA, the CDR3 is TGTGCCAGCTCGCAAACGAATCAGCCCCAGCATTTT.

CDR3 nucleotides: TGTGCCAGCAGCTTAGCGTGGAAAACGGGGGATCAGCCCCAGCATTTT. Protein sequence: CASSLAWKTGDQPQHF. The chain joins TRBV7-2 to TRBJ1-5; D perhaps matches TRBD1 (5 bases). Trimming stripped 0 bases from V and 5 bases from J, with 14 bases between. Germline V gene data show CDR1 as SGHTA and CDR2 as FQGNSA. The CDR3 spans 16 residues.

The V gene is TRBV13, the J gene TRBJ2-6, with D perhaps TRBD2 (5 bases). The germline CDR1 and CDR2 sequences are PRHDT and FYEKMQ (reference sequence). The V gene lost 5 bases and the J gene lost 4 bases, with 15 bases spanning the gap. The CDR3 consists of 16 residues. The CDR3 sequence: CASSLIGGAGANVLTF. CDR3 sequence (DNA): TGTGCCAGCAGCCTTATCGGAGGAGCCGGGGCCAACGTCCTGACTTTC.

The chain has TRBV3-1 (or the pseudogene TRBV3-2) and TRBJ2-2; D might be TRBD2 (5 bases). Germline values: CDR1 LGHDT, CDR2 YNNKEL (reference sequence). This CDR3 has 15 amino acids. Deletions cut 4 bases from V and 0 bases from J, with 9 bases between. CDR3 region: CASSRRGTNTGELFF. The CDR3 DNA follows: TGTGCCAGCAGCCGACGGGGAACGAACACCGGGGAGCTGTTTTTT.

CDR3 sequence (DNA): TGTGCCTGGAGTGTAGGGCTAGCGGGACCCCGGGGGATTAAGGCAAATGAGCAGTTCTTC. It yields the protein CAWSVGLAGPRGIKANEQFF. The chain has TRBV30 and TRBJ2-1; 9 bases are shared with TRBD2. Germline loops: CDR1 GTSNPN, CDR2 SVGIG (reference sequence). The CDR3 consists of 20 residues. The V and J ends lost 0 bases and 7 bases, in that order; junction bases with no gene match: 22.

V and J are TRBV4-3 and TRBJ1-3; 9 nucleotides agree with TRBD1. Trimming cost V 5 bases and J 0 bases; bases outside gene matches: 2. The CDR3 spans 15 residues. Germline V gene data show CDR1 as LGHNA and CDR2 as YSLEER. As DNA, the CDR3 is TGCGCCAGCAGCAAGACAGGGGGCTCTGGAAACACCATATATTTT. Translating gives CASSKTGGSGNTIYF.

The gene calls are TRBV25-1 and TRBJ1-2; D unresolved. This CDR3 is 15 amino acids long. CDR1 and CDR2 from the germline V gene are MGHDK and SYGVNS. V lost 3 bases and J lost 7, with 18 bases in between. The CDR3 coding sequence is TGTGCCAGCAGTGACGGAGGCACGCGGTTCTCTGGCTACACCTTC. This translates into CASSDGGTRFSGYTF.

The chain uses TRBV6-5 and TRBJ2-7; 9 bases fit TRBD1. This CDR3 contains 14 residues. J was trimmed by 9 bases and V by 6 bases; bases with no gene match: 12. Germline V lookup: CDR1 MNHEY, CDR2 SVGAGI. The chain's CDR3 is CASSVTGGQPLQYF. The DNA of the CDR3 is TGTGCCAGCAGCGTAACAGGGGGCCAGCCTTTGCAGTACTTC.

The chain couples TRBV3-1 (or the pseudogene TRBV3-2) to TRBJ1-1; tentative D call: TRBD1 (5 bases). Germline loops: CDR1 LGHDT, CDR2 YNNKEL (reference sequence). This CDR3 contains 16 residues. Deletions cut 4 bases from V and 7 bases from J, with 22 bases between. CDR3 sequence (DNA): TGTGCCAGCAGCCCCGGGACGCCCGCCGTCAAAAGTGAAGCTTTCTTT. Encoded protein: CASSPGTPAVKSEAFF.